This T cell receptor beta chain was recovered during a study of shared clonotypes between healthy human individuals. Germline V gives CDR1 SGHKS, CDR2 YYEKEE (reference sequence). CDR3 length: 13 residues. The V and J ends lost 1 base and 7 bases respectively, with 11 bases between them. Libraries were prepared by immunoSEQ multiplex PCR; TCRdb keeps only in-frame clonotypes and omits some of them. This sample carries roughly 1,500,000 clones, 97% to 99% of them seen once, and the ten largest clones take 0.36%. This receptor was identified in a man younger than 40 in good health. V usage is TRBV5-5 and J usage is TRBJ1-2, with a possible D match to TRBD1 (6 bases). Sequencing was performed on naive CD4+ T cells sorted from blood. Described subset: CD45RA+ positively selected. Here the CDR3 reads CASSLIQGPGYTF. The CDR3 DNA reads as TGTGCCAGCAGCTTGATTCAGGGGCCTGGCTACACCTTC.